The present T cell receptor beta chain was sequenced within a study of blood T cell repertoires in COVID-19. Looking at the study overall: The origin of the acute and convalescent COVID-19 samples was the United States, Italy and Spain.

The study assigned cohorts using participant-reported clinical history. V gave up 1 base and J gave up 3 bases; unmatched junction bases: 9. CDR3 length: 18 amino acids. Germline assignment: CDR1 SGHTA and CDR2 FQGTGA. Sequencing used immunoSEQ multiplex PCR; TCRdb keeps in-frame clones, though not all of them. The repertoire has approximately 180,000 clones, less than 90% of them found once; the top ten carry 0.95% to 1.5%. This rearrangement joins TRBV7-3 to TRBJ2-2, with TRBD1 matching over 9 bases. Source material: PBMCs or T cells enriched from blood (not recorded which). The origin of this receptor is a human donor with acute COVID-19. The donor label of this sample is uncertain. This chain's CDR3 is CASSLKALGQGYTGELFF. The CDR3 DNA reads TGTGCCAGCAGCTTAAAAGCCTTAGGACAGGGGTACACCGGGGAGCTGTTTTTT.